This is a list of T cell receptor beta chains from one sample in a study of T cells in localized non-small cell lung cancer. Sequenced by immunoSEQ multiplex PCR; TCRdb stores in-frame clones only, minus some. The sample consists of 52,000 or so clones, approximately 88% of them appearing once. Sequencing used peripheral blood mononuclear cells, obtained before any cancer treatment. The receptor set was obtained from a man aged 40 to 75 with stage III lung adenocarcinoma. The CDR3 runs from the conserved cysteine through the conserved F or W. Fields, in order: CDR3 protein, CDR3 DNA, clone size, V gene, J gene, D gene. A D gene is named only where the DNA matches it firmly. Rows may omit the clone size; those that give it use once, few, many or a size class.

CAISESEQENTEAFF	TGTGCCATCAGTGAGTCGGAGCAGGAGAACACTGAAGCTTTCTTT	-	TRBV10-3	TRBJ1-1	-
CASSVDRSEGNEKLFF	TGCGCCAGCAGCGTGGACAGATCCGAGGGGAATGAAAAACTGTTTTTT	-	TRBV5-1	TRBJ1-4	-
CASSSTGDTEAFF	TGTGCCAGCTCATCGACAGGGGACACTGAAGCTTTCTTT	-	TRBV18	TRBJ1-1	TRBD1
CASSEQGLDTEAFF	TGTGCCAGCAGTGAACAGGGGCTGGACACTGAAGCTTTCTTT	few	TRBV2	TRBJ1-1	-
CASSPGLAGNNEQFF	TGTGCCAGCAGCCCGGGACTAGCGGGGAACAATGAGCAGTTCTTC	-	TRBV7-9	TRBJ2-1	TRBD2
CAWTRGGETQYF	TGTGCCTGGACTCGAGGGGGGGAGACCCAGTACTTC	-	TRBV30	TRBJ2-5	-
CASSSFGQTNEAFF	TGTGCCAGCAGTTCATTCGGACAGACGAATGAAGCTTTCTTT	-	TRBV11-3	TRBJ1-1	-
CASSPNDQETQYF	TGTGCCAGCTCACCGAACGACCAAGAGACCCAGTACTTC	-	TRBV18	TRBJ2-5	-
CASSLYTTYNSPLHF	TGTGCCAGCAGTTTATATACAACTTATAATTCACCCCTCCACTTT	-	TRBV28	TRBJ1-6	-
CASSMGQGAFYGYTF	TGTGCCAGTAGTATGGGGCAGGGGGCGTTCTATGGCTACACCTTC	-	TRBV19	TRBJ1-2	TRBD1
CASSVTSGELFF	TGTGCCAGCAGCGTTACATCCGGGGAGCTGTTTTTT	-	TRBV11-3	TRBJ2-2	-
CASSIGTPNNEQFF	TGTGCCAGTAGTATTGGGACACCGAACAATGAGCAGTTCTTC	-	TRBV19	TRBJ2-1	-
CASSDAGGKLDEQYF	TGTGCCAGCAGCGATGCTGGGGGTAAACTTGACGAGCAGTACTTC	-	TRBV7-9	TRBJ2-7	-
CASSLGQYNEQFF	TGTGCCAGCAGCTTAGGACAGTACAATGAGCAGTTCTTC	few	TRBV7-3	TRBJ2-1	-
CSVEGGVHYGYTF	TGCAGCGTGGAGGGGGGGGTACACTATGGCTACACCTTC	-	TRBV29-1	TRBJ1-2	-
CASGLQGNYGYTF	TGTGCCAGCGGGTTACAGGGAAACTATGGCTACACCTTC	-	TRBV6-1	TRBJ1-2	-
CASKGADTDTQYF	TGTGCCAGCAAAGGGGCCGACACAGATACGCAGTATTTT	-	TRBV2	TRBJ2-3	-
CASSLTGGISSGELFF	TGTGCCAGCAGCTTAACCGGCGGCATCTCCTCCGGGGAGCTGTTTTTT	-	TRBV7-3	TRBJ2-2	-
CATSRDRLMNTEAFF	TGTGCCACCAGCAGAGATCGGCTAATGAACACTGAAGCTTTCTTT	-	TRBV15	TRBJ1-1	-
CASSLVNRGGGNEQFF	TGTGCCAGCAGCTTAGTCAACAGGGGCGGGGGGAATGAGCAGTTCTTC	-	TRBV11-2	TRBJ2-1	-
CASSPPVGVPGANVLTF	TGTGCCAGCTCACCACCCGTTGGGGTCCCTGGGGCCAACGTCCTGACTTTC	-	TRBV18	TRBJ2-6	-
CASSLRDGVLENYGYTF	TGTGCCAGCAGCCTACGGGACGGCGTACTCGAAAACTATGGCTACACCTTC	-	TRBV9	TRBJ1-2	-
CASSSGVGEQYF	TGTGCCAGCAGCTCAGGGGTGGGGGAGCAGTACTTC	-	TRBV5-6	TRBJ2-7	-
CASSSDSSETQYF	TGTGCCAGTAGTAGCGATTCCAGCGAGACCCAGTACTTC	-	TRBV19	TRBJ2-5	-
CASSSPRYSNQPQHF	TGTGCCAGCAGTAGTCCTCGGTATAGCAATCAGCCCCAGCATTTT	once	TRBV25-1	TRBJ1-5	-
CASSNEPAGPGNTIYF	TGTGCCAGCAGCAATGAACCGGCAGGCCCTGGAAACACCATATATTTT	-	TRBV9	TRBJ1-3	-
CASMAQGTRSEAFF	TGTGCCAGCATGGCCCAGGGGACGAGGAGTGAAGCTTTCTTT	-	TRBV2	TRBJ1-1	-
CASGRAAMNTEAFF	TGTGCCAGCGGCAGGGCTGCCATGAACACTGAAGCTTTCTTT	-	TRBV6-5	TRBJ1-1	-
CASSFMGNEQFF	TGTGCCAGCAGTTTTATGGGGAATGAGCAGTTCTTC	few	TRBV28	TRBJ2-1	-
CSVITGYNQPQHF	TGCAGCGTAATAACAGGGTACAATCAGCCCCAGCATTTT	few	TRBV29-1	TRBJ1-5	-
CSVEGGTGGAWMNTEAFF	TGCAGCGTTGAAGGAGGGACAGGGGGCGCCTGGATGAACACTGAAGCTTTCTTT	-	TRBV29-1	TRBJ1-1	TRBD1
CATSRGFIGQYF	TGTGCCACCAGCAGAGGGTTCATCGGGCAGTACTTC	-	TRBV15	TRBJ2-7	-
CASSLAGTGTYGYTF	TGTGCCAGCAGCTTGGCCGGGACAGGGACCTATGGCTACACCTTC	-	TRBV5-6	TRBJ1-2	TRBD1
CASSLGTGGAYEQYF	TGTGCCAGCAGCTTGGGGACAGGGGGCGCCTACGAGCAGTACTTC	-	TRBV5-5	TRBJ2-7	TRBD1
CAISDGQAYGANVLTF	TGTGCCATCAGTGATGGACAGGCCTACGGGGCCAACGTCCTGACTTTC	few	TRBV10-3	TRBJ2-6	TRBD1
CASSDPSGANVLTF	TGTGCCAGCAGCGATCCCTCAGGGGCCAACGTCCTGACTTTC	-	TRBV9	TRBJ2-6	-
CASSSAGTGDSPLHF	TGTGCCAGCAGCTCAGCTGGGACAGGGGACTCACCCCTCCACTTT	-	TRBV7-2	TRBJ1-6	TRBD1
CASSMRDSSNQPQHF	TGTGCCAGTAGTATGAGGGACAGTAGCAATCAGCCCCAGCATTTT	-	TRBV19	TRBJ1-5	TRBD1
CASSLGGGEAFF	TGTGCCAGCAGCTTAGGGGGAGGTGAAGCTTTCTTT	-	TRBV13	TRBJ1-1	-
CASNLVTGETQYF	TGTGCCAGCAACCTAGTGACCGGGGAGACCCAGTACTTC	-	TRBV2	TRBJ2-5	-
CASSEGEKLFF	TGTGCCAGCAGTGAGGGGGAAAAACTGTTTTTT	-	TRBV2	TRBJ1-4	-
CAARGGRRLYEQYF	TGTGCCGCACGGGGGGGGAGGCGACTCTACGAGCAGTACTTC	once	TRBV6-1	TRBJ2-7	TRBD2
CASSPRAAGEKLFF	TGCGCCAGCAGCCCGCGCGCCGCCGGGGAAAAACTGTTTTTT	-	TRBV4-3	TRBJ1-4	-
CASSWTADYEQYF	TGTGCCAGCAGCTGGACAGCAGATTACGAGCAGTACTTC	-	TRBV5-6	TRBJ2-7	-
CASSSPGASGSPYEQYF	TGTGCCAGCAGCTCCCCCGGGGCTAGCGGGAGCCCCTACGAGCAGTACTTC	-	TRBV7-9	TRBJ2-7	TRBD2